A single sample gave rise to the 6 T cell receptor beta chains below, sequenced in a study of T-cell reconstitution after alpha-beta-depleted transplantation in children (dated by TCRdb to the mid-2010s). Receptors were amplified or captured by PCR. These reads were obtained on an Illumina HiSeq 2500. TCR libraries were prepared with molecular barcoding, using unique molecular identifiers to normalize TCRbeta repertoire quantification. The raw public data were reprocessed by TCRdb itself: fastp quality trimming at Q25, MiXCR clonotype calling, in-frame beta chains only. Records with the same CDR3 protein are collapsed into one entry carrying the most frequent genes and DNA. For this sample there are tens of thousands of distinct CDR3 sequences; about 5.8% appear just once. The ten largest clones take up roughly 7% of the sample. The sample's treatment or condition label is to be understood as: allogeneic hematopoietic cell transplantation with graft depleted of TCRalphabeta T cells and CD19 B cells.

Source: PBMCs, mostly from graft donor cells, taken 180 days after TCRalphabeta/CD19-depleted stem cell transplant. These receptors were collected from a male patient younger than 18 who had a stem cell transplant for acute myeloid leukemia, so the T cells may come from the graft donor.

This clonotype was detected ten times or more. The rearrangement joins TRBV6-1 to TRBJ2-7; perhaps TRBD1 as D (6 bases). Germline CDR1 reads MNHNS; CDR2 reads SASEGT. CDR3 size: 15 residues. V gave up 3 bases and J gave up 0 bases, with 12 bases separating them. CDR3 region: CASSEGRGYSYEQYF. DNA of the CDR3: TGTGCCAGCAGTGAGGGCAGGGGATACTCCTACGAGCAGTACTTC.

This clonotype was seen many times. The chain has TRBV7-8 and TRBJ2-3; TRBD2 matches at 7 bases. Trimming at V came to 6 bases and at J to 0 bases, leaving 9 bases not matched to a gene. The CDR3 spans 16 residues. CDR1 and CDR2 (germline): SGHVS, FQNEAQ. DNA of the CDR3: TGTGCCAGCAGGGCAACTAGCGCGAGAAGCACAGATACGCAGTATTTT. It yields the protein CASRATSARSTDTQYF.

This clonotype was seen ten or more times. At one boundary the junction diverges from the germline segment, which might be a read error. The chain has TRBV5-1 and TRBJ1-1; 11 bases fit TRBD1. Germline V gene data show CDR1 as SGHRS and CDR2 as YFSETQ. This CDR3 is built from 15 residues. The CDR3: CASTLDRGPRTEAFF. The CDR3 nucleotides read TGCGCCAGCACCTTGGACAGGGGGCCGCGGACTGAAGCTTTCTTT.

This clonotype was observed many times. The V gene is TRBV20-1, the J gene TRBJ2-3; 8 bases match TRBD2. Looked up from germline, CDR1 is DFQATT and CDR2 is SNEGSKA (reference sequence). The V gene end was trimmed by 3 bases and the J gene end by 6 bases; junction bases not matched to a gene: 5. This CDR3 is built from 13 residues. The CDR3 DNA reads as TGCAGTGCTAGGGGGGAGCGGGGGGATACGCAGTATTTT. Protein sequence: CSARGERGDTQYF.

This clonotype was found many times. The V call is TRBV24-1, the J call TRBJ2-2; 9 positions agree with TRBD1. The germline CDR1 and CDR2 sequences are KGHDR and SFDVKD. This CDR3 has 18 amino acids. The trim removed 1 base at V and 6 bases at J, leaving 11 bases unmatched. This CDR3 is CATSDFRPGTGFAGELFF. CDR3 coding DNA: TGTGCCACCAGTGATTTTAGGCCCGGGACAGGGTTCGCCGGGGAGCTGTTTTTT.

This clonotype was counted at least ten times. The V and J genes are TRBV30 and TRBJ2-4; D gene unclear. Trimming shortened V by 2 bases and J by 10 bases, and 21 bases separated the two germline ends. CDR3 size: 15 residues. The germline V gene encodes CDR1 GTSNPN and CDR2 SVGIG (reference sequence). The CDR3 loop reads CAWSSGRSVFGIQYF. The CDR3 DNA is TGTGCCTGGAGTTCCGGACGAAGCGTCTTTGGGATTCAGTACTTC.